The clone carrying this T cell receptor beta chain was detected once. Its antigen is undetermined. Trimming removed 3 bases at V and 4 bases at J, with 7 bases between. Per the germline V gene, CDR1 is MNHNS and CDR2 is SASEGT. This CDR3 region has 13 residues. This table comes from immunoSEQ multiplex PCR, and its TCRdb copy is limited to in-frame clones, with some not included. The table has tens of thousands of clones, 78% seen once. These data belong to a study of radiotherapy plus CTLA-4 blockade in lung cancer. Points from the study as a whole: The study found tumor-derived TCR clones expanded in blood after radiotherapy plus ipilimumab.

Participants had chemo-refractory metastatic non-small-cell lung cancer and were treated with focal radiation plus ipilimumab CTLA-4 blockade. The starting material was peripheral blood, obtained from a patient treated with radiotherapy plus ipilimumab. The genes are TRBV6-1 and TRBJ1-3; a possible D gene is TRBD1 (5 bases). The receptor was isolated from a human donor with non-small cell lung cancer who had a complete response to radiotherapy plus ipilimumab. The CDR3 reads CASSEAGGNTIYF. The CDR3 bases are TGTGCCAGCAGTGAGGCAGGGGGAAACACCATATATTTT.